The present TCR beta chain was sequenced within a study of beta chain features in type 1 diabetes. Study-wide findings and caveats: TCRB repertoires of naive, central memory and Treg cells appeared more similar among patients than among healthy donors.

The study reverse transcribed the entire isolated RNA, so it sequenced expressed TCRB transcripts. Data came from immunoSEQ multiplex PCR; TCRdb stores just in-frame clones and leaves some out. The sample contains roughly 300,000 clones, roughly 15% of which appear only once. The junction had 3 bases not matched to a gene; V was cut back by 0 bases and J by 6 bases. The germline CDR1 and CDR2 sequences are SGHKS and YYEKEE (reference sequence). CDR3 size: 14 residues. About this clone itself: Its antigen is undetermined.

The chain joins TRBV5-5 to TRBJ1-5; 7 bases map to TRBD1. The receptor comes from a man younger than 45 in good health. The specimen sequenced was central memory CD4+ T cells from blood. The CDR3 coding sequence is TGTGCCAGCAGCTTGGAGGCAGGGGGTCAGCCCCAGCATTTT. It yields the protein CASSLEAGGQPQHF.